Listed below are T cell receptor beta chains from one sample, sequenced in a study of graft-versus-host responses after intestinal transplantation. Their cognate antigens are unknown. Sequencing was performed with immunoSEQ multiplex PCR; in TCRdb, only in-frame clones are kept and a portion is missing. Of around 90,000 clones in the sample, around 90% were seen once. Sample: unstimulated CD8+ T cells sorted from spleen or lymph node cells, taken before transplant. The receptors stem from a human donor who was the organ donor for an intestinal transplant. Both conserved end residues are part of each CDR3. A D gene is named only where the DNA matches it firmly.

V	D	J	CDR3	DNA
TRBV7-8	-	TRBJ2-7	CASSLAGAHYEQYF	TGTGCCAGCAGCTTAGCGGGAGCACACTACGAGCAGTACTTC
TRBV13	TRBD1	TRBJ2-7	CASSFPGQAYEQYF	TGTGCCAGCAGCTTTCCGGGACAGGCCTACGAGCAGTACTTC
TRBV5-5	TRBD2	TRBJ2-1	CASSPASGYYNEQFF	TGTGCCAGCAGCCCAGCTAGCGGGTACTACAATGAGCAGTTCTTC
TRBV28	-	TRBJ2-3	CASSSERADWGTDTQYF	TGTGCCAGCAGTTCCGAGCGGGCGGACTGGGGGACAGATACGCAGTATTTT
TRBV27	-	TRBJ2-2	CASSLNKPLMETGELFF	TGTGCCAGCAGCTTAAATAAACCCCTCATGGAGACCGGGGAGCTGTTTTTT
TRBV10-1	-	TRBJ1-6	CASSERENSPLHF	TGCGCCAGCAGTGAGCGGGAAAATTCACCCCTCCACTTT
TRBV30	-	TRBJ2-6	CAWTGWGGIRPGANVLTF	TGTGCCTGGACAGGATGGGGCGGGATTCGCCCCGGGGCCAACGTCCTGACTTTC
TRBV7-8	TRBD2	TRBJ2-2	CASSLSGGYTGELFF	TGTGCCAGCAGCCTTAGCGGGGGGTATACCGGGGAGCTGTTTTTT
TRBV5-6	-	TRBJ2-1	CASTYWIDYRNEQFF	TGTGCCAGCACTTATTGGATTGACTACCGAAATGAGCAGTTCTTC
TRBV11-3	-	TRBJ2-7	CASSLGGTYEQYF	TGTGCCAGCAGCTTGGGGGGAACCTACGAGCAGTACTTC
TRBV27	TRBD1	TRBJ2-7	CASTLRQGAYEQYF	TGTGCCAGCACCCTCCGACAGGGAGCCTACGAGCAGTACTTC
TRBV27	TRBD2	TRBJ2-3	CASSLFSSGNTDTQYF	TGTGCCAGCAGTTTATTTAGTAGCGGGAATACAGATACGCAGTATTTT
TRBV6-1	-	TRBJ2-1	CASSEAEGYNEQFF	TGTGCCAGCAGTGAAGCGGAGGGGTACAATGAGCAGTTCTTC
TRBV29-1	TRBD2	TRBJ2-1	CSVVGTSGNHEQFF	TGCAGCGTTGTTGGGACTAGCGGGAACCATGAGCAGTTCTTC
TRBV11-2	TRBD1	TRBJ1-4	CASSLDLVGQGKEKLFF	TGTGCCAGCAGCTTAGATTTAGTCGGACAGGGGAAGGAAAAACTGTTTTTT
TRBV5-4	-	TRBJ1-1	CASSLNPGANTEAFF	TGTGCCAGCAGCCTCAACCCAGGGGCCAACACTGAAGCTTTCTTT